Shown below are 25 T cell receptor beta chains from a single sample sequenced in a study of shared clonotypes between healthy human individuals. TCRdb's table, derived via immunoSEQ multiplex PCR, lists solely in-frame clones and lacks some. The sample records some 1.5 million clones, around 97% being singletons. The sequenced sample consisted of naive CD4+ T cells sorted from blood. Regarding subset: CD45RA+ positively selected. Receptor source: a man aged 30 to 45 in good health.

The chain recombines TRBV29-1 with TRBJ2-5; D is unresolved. The germline V and J ends were trimmed by 4 bases and 4 bases, with 10 bases remaining between them. Looked up from germline, CDR1 is SQVTM and CDR2 is ANQGSEA. This CDR3 is built from 12 residues. This CDR3 is CSVATSTETQYF. In nucleotides, the CDR3 is TGCAGCGTTGCTACGTCCACAGAGACCCAGTACTTC.

CDR3 coding DNA: TGTGCCAGCAGCTTAGGAGGGGGAGGATACGAGCAGTACTTC. This encodes CASSLGGGGYEQYF. The V gene is TRBV11-2, the J gene TRBJ2-7; D assignment may be TRBD1 or TRBD2 (6 bases each). The ends were cut back, 1 base at V and 4 bases at J, with 11 bases in the middle. CDR3 length equals 14 residues. In germline, CDR1 is SGHAT, CDR2 FQNNGV.

The chain has TRBV9 and TRBJ2-2; D perhaps matches TRBD1 (6 bases). CDR1 SGDLS and CDR2 YYNGEE come from the germline V gene. V was shortened by 0 bases and J by 3 bases, with 9 bases between the two germline ends. CDR3 length equals 15 residues. The CDR3 spells CASSVVTGHTGELFF. CDR3 nucleotide sequence: TGTGCCAGCAGCGTAGTCACAGGGCACACCGGGGAGCTGTTTTTT.

The gene calls are TRBV28 and TRBJ2-3; D not certain. V lost 2 bases, J lost 0 bases, and 12 bases lay in between. This CDR3 is 16 amino acids long. CDR1 is MDHEN, CDR2 SYDVKM, per germline. The CDR3 region is CASSLRIPSSTDTQYF. DNA of the CDR3: TGTGCCAGCAGTTTACGGATACCCTCTAGCACAGATACGCAGTATTTT.

The chain uses TRBV11-1 and TRBJ2-7; a possible D gene is TRBD2 (5 bases). Trimming removed 6 bases from V and 6 bases from J, with 21 bases in between. This CDR3 is 15 amino acids long. Per germline, CDR1 SGHAT and CDR2 FQDESV (reference sequence). The CDR3 coding sequence is TGTGCCAGCAGAAATTCCGAGGCGCTAGCAAGCGAGCAGTACTTC. Residues: CASRNSEALASEQYF.

The V and J genes are TRBV7-3 and TRBJ2-1; 10 bases align to TRBD2. Trimming cost V 3 bases and J 7 bases; bases outside gene matches: 3. This CDR3 is 14 amino acids long. Germline loops: CDR1 SGHTA, CDR2 FQGTGA. This chain's CDR3 is CASSLRGLANEQFF. CDR3 in DNA: TGTGCCAGCAGCTTGAGGGGACTAGCGAATGAGCAGTTCTTC.

This rearrangement joins TRBV19 to TRBJ1-2; D remains ambiguous. This CDR3 is built from 16 residues. V lost 5 bases and J 2 bases, leaving 18 bases between the germline ends. Germline V CDR1 and CDR2: LNHDA, SQIVND (reference sequence). CDR3 protein: CASSPPDSGLNYGYTF. The CDR3 DNA reads TGTGCCAGTAGTCCTCCAGATTCTGGGCTAAACTATGGCTACACCTTC.

This clone has just one count. The V and J genes are TRBV5-6 and TRBJ1-2; D not certain. The CDR3 has 15 residues. Germline loops: CDR1 SGHDT, CDR2 YYEEEE. V lost 3 bases and J lost 4, with 16 bases in between. The CDR3 coding sequence is TGTGCCAGCAGCTCCGAACTCCGGGCCTCCTATGGCTACACCTTC. It translates to CASSSELRASYGYTF.

This chain uses TRBV5-6 with TRBJ2-4, with D unclear. Trimming pared 6 bases from V and 0 bases from J, leaving 22 bases between. The CDR3 runs 18 residues. Germline values: CDR1 SGHDT, CDR2 YYEEEE. In DNA, the CDR3 is TGTGCCAGCATGGTTAGCACCTCGGTGGAACTAGCCAAAAACATTCAGTACTTC. This translates into CASMVSTSVELAKNIQYF.

This sequence joins TRBV7-9 and TRBJ2-1; TRBD2 matches 15 bases. Germline CDR1 and CDR2: SEHNR and FQNEAQ (reference sequence). V shed 3 bases, J shed 7 bases, and the junction held 7 bases outside the gene matches. This CDR3 region has 17 residues. The CDR3 reads CASSLGEGLAGGNEQFF. The CDR3 bases are TGTGCCAGCAGCTTGGGGGAGGGACTAGCGGGAGGAAATGAGCAGTTCTTC.

As for this clone: Distinct nucleotide sequences in the sample also encode this CDR3. The rearrangement links TRBV2 to TRBJ2-7; a weak D match, TRBD1 (5 bases). Per germline, CDR1 SNHLY and CDR2 FYNNEI. V was cut by 7 bases and J by 2 bases, with 9 bases left in between. CDR3 length: 12 residues. DNA of the CDR3: TGTGCCAGCACCGCAGGGACCTACGAGCAGTACTTC. This encodes CASTAGTYEQYF.

This clone was seen only once. The V and J genes are TRBV14 and TRBJ2-1; D not certain. Germline lookup yields CDR1 SGHDN and CDR2 FVKESK. The CDR3 is 18 amino acids. The germline V and J ends were trimmed by 1 base and 5 bases, with 21 bases remaining between them. CDR3 nucleotide sequence: TGTGCCAGCAGCCAAGGAATTACGGGTCGAATCGCGGACAATGAGCAGTTCTTC. Its protein product is CASSQGITGRIADNEQFF.

The chain is built from TRBV29-1 and TRBJ2-5; either TRBD1 or TRBD2 may fit D (5 bases each). Germline assignment: CDR1 SQVTM and CDR2 ANQGSEA. The germline V and J ends were trimmed by 6 bases and 9 bases, with 32 bases remaining between them. This CDR3 has 17 amino acids. CDR3 sequence reads: CSVANPGFLLGVEAQYF. The DNA for the CDR3 is TGCAGCGTCGCTAATCCCGGGTTTCTCCTAGGGGTGGAGGCCCAGTACTTC.

The chain joins TRBV5-1 to TRBJ2-5; no reliable D call. Germline assignment: CDR1 SGHRS and CDR2 YFSETQ. The length of the CDR3 is 13 residues. The V and J ends lost 5 bases and 2 bases respectively, with 10 bases between them. The CDR3 here is CASSGVGQETQYF. The CDR3 DNA follows: TGCGCCAGCAGTGGGGTTGGACAAGAGACCCAGTACTTC. Filled out from reference TRBV5-1 and TRBJ2-5, the complete variable domain reads KAGVTQTPRYLIKTRGQQVTLSCSPISGHRSVSWYQQTPGQGLQFLFEYFSETQRNKGNFPGRFSGRQFSNSRSEMNVSTLELGDSALYLCASSGVGQETQYFGPGTRLLVL.

In regard to this clone: This same CDR3 is encoded by further DNA sequences in the sample. The rearrangement uses TRBV28 and TRBJ2-7; 7 bases fit TRBD1. Germline assignment: CDR1 MDHEN and CDR2 SYDVKM. Losses at the gene ends were 5 bases for V and 0 bases for J; bases not matched to a gene: 4. The CDR3 runs 14 residues. The CDR3 loop is CASSPGTASYEQYF. CDR3 DNA sequence: TGTGCCAGCAGTCCCGGGACAGCCTCCTACGAGCAGTACTTC.

The chain employs TRBV6-5 and TRBJ2-5; 8 positions match TRBD2. V lost 5 bases to trimming and J lost 0 bases; unmatched junction nucleotides: 5. Germline V gene sequence: CDR1 MNHEY, CDR2 SVGAGI. This CDR3 is 15 amino acids long. CDR3 amino acids: CASSRTSPYQETQYF. CDR3 nucleotides: TGTGCCAGCAGTCGGACTAGCCCTTACCAAGAGACCCAGTACTTC.

The rearrangement links TRBV28 to TRBJ1-3; 10 bases map to TRBD1. Trimming took 8 bases from V and 7 from J; bases not matched to a gene: 14. This CDR3 is built from 16 residues. Germline-derived CDR1 and CDR2 are MDHEN and SYDVKM. Written as DNA, the CDR3 is TGTGCCAGCCAACGTGGGCGGACAGGGGGTAGGAACACCATATATTTT. It yields the protein CASQRGRTGGRNTIYF. Full variable domain (rest looked up from reference TRBV28 and TRBJ1-3): DVKVTQSSRYLVKRTGEKVFLECVQDMDHENMFWYRQDPGLGLRLIYFSYDVKMKEKGDIPEGYSVSREKKERFSLILESASTNQTSMYLCASQRGRTGGRNTIYFGEGSWLTVV.

This clone was seen once. The CDR3 spells CASSLFGSNQPQHF. The CDR3, as DNA: TGTGCCAGCAGTTTATTCGGAAGCAATCAGCCCCAGCATTTT. The chain links TRBV27 to TRBJ1-5; D unclear. V was shortened by 1 base and J by 1 base, with 5 bases between the two germline ends. Germline CDR1 reads MNHEY; CDR2 reads SMNVEV (reference sequence). The CDR3 is made up of 14 amino acids.

The chain combines TRBV2 with TRBJ2-2, with no clear D. V gave up 2 bases and J gave up 5 bases, with 12 bases separating them. This CDR3 has 15 amino acids. Germline-derived CDR1 and CDR2 are SNHLY and FYNNEI. The CDR3 bases are TGTGCCAGCAGTGAATGGCTAGATACGACCGGGGAGCTGTTTTTT. It is translated as CASSEWLDTTGELFF.

Of note for this clone: This sample includes further DNA sequences coding for the same CDR3. V and J are TRBV28 and TRBJ1-4; possible D gene TRBD1, 5 bases. Germline values: CDR1 MDHEN, CDR2 SYDVKM. The length of the CDR3 is 15 residues. V lost 6 bases to trimming and J lost 0 bases, with 11 bases between them. In DNA, the CDR3 is TGTGCCAGCAGATCGCAGGGTGCAACTAATGAAAAACTGTTTTTT. Its protein is CASRSQGATNEKLFF.

This chain joins TRBV2 and TRBJ1-5, with D maybe TRBD1 (5 bases). Per the germline V gene, CDR1 is SNHLY and CDR2 is FYNNEI. The V and J ends lost 6 bases and 0 bases respectively, with 12 bases between them. The CDR3 is made up of 15 amino acids. CDR3 sequence reads: CASRPQGYSNQPQHF. For the CDR3, the DNA is TGTGCCAGCAGACCGCAGGGTTATAGCAATCAGCCCCAGCATTTT.

The rearrangement uses TRBV13 and TRBJ2-2; TRBD2 matches 13 bases. Germline V gene data show CDR1 as PRHDT and CDR2 as FYEKMQ (reference sequence). V lost 5 bases, J lost 5 bases, and 8 bases stayed unmatched. This CDR3 contains 17 residues. The CDR3 loop is CASSRGLAGVGTGELFF. The DNA for the CDR3 is TGTGCCAGCAGCAGAGGACTAGCGGGAGTTGGGACCGGGGAGCTGTTTTTT.

The chain combines TRBV25-1 with TRBJ2-2; 10 positions agree with TRBD1. V lost 8 bases and J lost 5; bases outside the gene matches: 5. Germline CDR1 and CDR2: MGHDK and SYGVNS. The CDR3 covers 14 residues. This chain's CDR3 is CASRGTGDTGELFF. In DNA, the CDR3 is TGTGCCAGCCGAGGGACAGGGGATACCGGGGAGCTGTTTTTT. Full variable domain (missing parts from reference TRBV25-1 and TRBJ2-2): EADIYQTPRYLVIGTGKKITLECSQTMGHDKMYWYQQDPGMELHLIHYSYGVNSTEKGDLSSESTVSRIRTEHFPLTLESARPSHTSQYLCASRGTGDTGELFFGEGSRLTVL.

This clone was found once. The V gene is TRBV30, the J gene TRBJ2-1, with 8 nucleotides matching TRBD1. This CDR3 is 12 amino acids long. CDR1 and CDR2 from the germline V gene are GTSNPN and SVGIG (reference sequence). J gave up 15 bases and V 2 bases, and 9 bases lay outside the gene matches. The DNA of the CDR3 is TGTGCCTGGAGTTCAGGACAGGGCAGGACGTTCTTC. It encodes CAWSSGQGRTFF.

V gene TRBV7-3 combines with J gene TRBJ2-6; the D is unclear. Germline loops: CDR1 SGHTA, CDR2 FQGTGA. This CDR3 is 15 amino acids long. V was shortened by 2 bases and J by 2 bases, with 7 bases between the two germline ends. CDR3 in amino acids: CASSLWAPGANVLTF. The CDR3 DNA reads TGTGCCAGCAGCTTATGGGCGCCTGGGGCCAACGTCCTGACTTTC.